What follows are 31 T cell receptor beta chains derived from one specimen sequenced in a study of neurological immune-mediated disorders. TCRdb re-called the 5' RACE reads with MiXCR, one entry per CDR3 protein. The sample has approximately 46,000 distinct CDR3 sequences; approximately 3% are singletons. Source material: PBMCs. All receptors come from a woman between 45 and 60 years old with multiple sclerosis.

This clonotype was detected many times. The chain combines TRBV12-3 or TRBV12-4 with TRBJ1-2, with D possibly matching TRBD1 (6 bases). This CDR3 is built from 14 residues. V lost 3 bases and J 6 bases, leaving 14 bases between the germline ends. CDR3 sequence: CASSFGGLGNGYTF. CDR3 sequence (DNA): TGTGCCAGCAGTTTCGGGGGGCTAGGAAATGGCTACACCTTC.

In this sample, this clonotype turned up many times. The chain is built from TRBV7-9 and TRBJ2-5; D ambiguous. CDR1 is SEHNR, CDR2 FQNEAQ, per germline (reference sequence). The V gene lost 3 bases and the J gene lost 5 bases, with 10 bases spanning the gap. The CDR3 spans 13 residues. CDR3 in amino acids: CASSFRPLETQYF. The CDR3 region has the DNA TGTGCCAGCAGCTTTCGACCTCTGGAGACCCAGTACTTC.

This clonotype was seen ten or more times. This sequence joins TRBV20-1 and TRBJ2-7; perhaps TRBD1 as D (5 bases). CDR1 and CDR2 from the germline V gene are DFQATT and SNEGSKA (reference sequence). The V end lost 0 bases, the J end lost 4 bases, and 13 bases lay between the germline ends. CDR3 length equals 14 residues. CDR3 DNA sequence: TGCAGTGCTAGAGATAGGAGACAGCTATACGAGCAGTACTTC. Encoded protein: CSARDRRQLYEQYF.

The sample holds many counts of this clonotype. This rearrangement joins TRBV20-1 to TRBJ2-7, with TRBD1 identical over 7 bases. The CDR3 contains 13 residues. J gave up 3 bases and V 3 bases, and 5 bases lay outside the gene matches. The germline V gene has CDR1 DFQATT and CDR2 SNEGSKA (reference sequence). In nucleotides, the CDR3 is TGCAGTGCTAGCCGGGACAGAGACTACGAGCAGTACTTC. Translated, it gives CSASRDRDYEQYF.

This clonotype was seen ten or more times. CDR3 nucleotides: TGTGCCAGCAGCTTTCAGTCCGGGACACCTGATGGGGAAGCTTTCTTT. It specifies CASSFQSGTPDGEAFF. V gene TRBV5-6 combines with J gene TRBJ1-1; possible D gene TRBD1, 6 bases. Trimming took 2 bases from V and 8 from J, leaving 22 bases between them. CDR1 SGHDT and CDR2 YYEEEE come from the germline V gene. This CDR3 region has 16 residues.

This clonotype was observed many times. This chain joins TRBV5-1 and TRBJ2-1; 11 positions match TRBD2. The germline V gene has CDR1 SGHRS and CDR2 YFSETQ. V shed 3 bases and J 1 base; nucleotides not matched to a gene: 12. This CDR3 comprises 19 residues. The CDR3 coding sequence is TGCGCCAGCAGCTGGAGGAGACTAGCGGGGAATAGATCCTACAATGAGCAGTTCTTC. Its protein product is CASSWRRLAGNRSYNEQFF. Looking up the rest from reference TRBV5-1 and TRBJ2-1 gives the full variable domain: KAGVTQTPRYLIKTRGQQVTLSCSPISGHRSVSWYQQTPGQGLQFLFEYFSETQRNKGNFPGRFSGRQFSNSRSEMNVSTLELGDSALYLCASSWRRLAGNRSYNEQFFGPGTRLTVL.

The table lists this clonotype with many counts. J is TRBJ2-7 and V is TRBV5-1; 8 positions agree with TRBD2. The CDR3 has 18 residues. The junction had 15 bases not matched to a gene; V was cut back by 1 base and J by 3 bases. The germline CDR1 and CDR2 sequences are SGHRS and YFSETQ. CDR3 in amino acids: CASSLNDPPGRALYEQYF. CDR3 nucleotide sequence: TGCGCCAGCAGCTTGAACGATCCGCCCGGGAGGGCCCTCTACGAGCAGTACTTC.

This clonotype was detected only a few times. The chain recombines TRBV6-4 with TRBJ2-1; 15 bases are shared with TRBD2. The germline V gene encodes CDR1 MRHNA and CDR2 SNTAGT. This CDR3 has 15 residues. Trimming took 2 bases from V and 7 from J; bases not matched to a gene: 0. CDR3 in DNA: TGTGCCAGCAGTGACGGACTAGCGGGGGGGAATGAGCAGTTCTTC. It translates to CASSDGLAGGNEQFF.

This clonotype appeared many times. This sequence joins TRBV5-1 and TRBJ2-1; 8 bases map to TRBD2. CDR3 length: 14 residues. V lost 4 bases and J lost 6; bases outside the gene matches: 6. Germline V lookup: CDR1 SGHRS, CDR2 YFSETQ. The CDR3 loop is CASSDRTSFNEQFF. The CDR3 DNA sequence: TGCGCCAGCAGCGACCGGACTAGCTTCAATGAGCAGTTCTTC.

This clonotype has at least ten counts. The chain carries TRBV7-3 and TRBJ2-1; D uncertain. Germline V CDR1 and CDR2: SGHTA, FQGTGA. This CDR3 contains 13 residues. V lost 5 bases, J lost 8 bases, and 13 bases lay in between. This CDR3 reads CASSTSPRDEQFF. Written as DNA, the CDR3 is TGTGCCAGCAGCACGTCCCCTCGGGATGAGCAGTTCTTC. Supplemented by reference TRBV7-3 and TRBJ2-1, the full variable domain reads GAGVSQTPSNKVTEKGKYVELRCDPISGHTALYWYRQSLGQGPEFLIYFQGTGAADDSGLPNDRFFAVRPEGSVSTLKIQRTERGDSAVYLCASSTSPRDEQFFGPGTRLTVL.

This clonotype has ten or more counts. The chain recombines TRBV20-1 with TRBJ2-7; 10 nucleotides match TRBD2. The CDR3 has 14 residues. Germline V gene lookup returns CDR1 DFQATT and CDR2 SNEGSKA (reference sequence). V lost 0 bases and J lost 4; bases outside the gene matches: 3. Here the CDR3 DNA reads TGCAGTGCTAGAGAAGCTAGCGGGAGTTACGAGCAGTACTTC. Residues: CSAREASGSYEQYF.

This clonotype was counted ten times or more. The chain is built from TRBV18 and TRBJ1-1; D is uncertain. CDR3 length: 15 residues. Germline loops: CDR1 KGHSH, CDR2 LQKENI. Trimming stripped 3 bases from V and 1 base from J, with 12 bases between. This CDR3 is CASSPRVRQNTEAFF. CDR3 sequence (DNA): TGTGCCAGCTCACCGAGGGTCCGACAGAACACTGAAGCTTTCTTT.

This clonotype occurred many times. The CDR3 loop reads CASSFLGTNIQYF. DNA of the CDR3: TGCGCCAGCAGCTTTTTAGGTACAAACATTCAGTACTTC. This chain connects TRBV5-1 to TRBJ2-4; no clear D. Deletions cut 2 bases from V and 6 bases from J, with 9 bases between. This CDR3 region has 13 residues. From germline, CDR1 is SGHRS and CDR2 YFSETQ.

This clonotype has ten or more counts. The chain uses TRBV5-1 and TRBJ2-3; D is unclear. In germline, CDR1 is SGHRS, CDR2 YFSETQ. V lost 1 base to trimming and J lost 6 bases, with 9 bases between them. The CDR3 length is 13 residues. The CDR3 spells CASSLTLTDTQYF. CDR3 nucleotides: TGCGCCAGCAGCTTGACACTCACGGATACGCAGTATTTT. Supplemented by reference TRBV5-1 and TRBJ2-3, the full variable domain reads KAGVTQTPRYLIKTRGQQVTLSCSPISGHRSVSWYQQTPGQGLQFLFEYFSETQRNKGNFPGRFSGRQFSNSRSEMNVSTLELGDSALYLCASSLTLTDTQYFGPGTRLTVL.

This clonotype was detected ten times or more. The J gene is TRBJ1-1, the V gene TRBV6-2 or TRBV6-3, with 8 bases aligning to TRBD1. Germline assignment: CDR1 MNHEY and CDR2 SVGEGT. There are 13 residues in the CDR3. Germline trimming cut 6 bases from V and 4 bases from J; bases unmatched to any gene: 4. Here the CDR3 DNA reads TGTGCCAGCAGAACAGGGGGTCCCACTGAAGCTTTCTTT. It is translated as CASRTGGPTEAFF.

The sample holds many counts of this clonotype. V is TRBV20-1 and J is TRBJ1-1; a weak D match, TRBD1 (6 bases). The CDR3 totals 14 residues. Germline CDR1 and CDR2: DFQATT and SNEGSKA (reference sequence). Trimming took 3 bases from V and 4 from J, leaving 15 bases between them. CDR3 bases: TGCAGTGCTAGGGACGGGACACAGTCCACTGAAGCTTTCTTT. Protein: CSARDGTQSTEAFF.

This clonotype was seen at least ten times. This rearrangement joins TRBV6-5 to TRBJ2-7; D gene ambiguous. Trimming took off 5 bases at V and 1 base at J, with 3 bases between the two ends. Germline V CDR1 and CDR2: MNHEY, SVGAGI. The CDR3 runs 11 residues. The CDR3 spells CASSNSYEQYF. The DNA of the CDR3 is TGTGCCAGCAGTAATTCCTACGAGCAGTACTTC.

This clonotype was detected ten times or more. The gene calls are TRBV20-1 and TRBJ2-1; the D call may be TRBD1 or TRBD2 (5 bases each). The CDR3 contains 14 residues. The V end was cut by 6 bases, the J end by 6 bases, with 18 bases between. Per germline, CDR1 DFQATT and CDR2 SNEGSKA (reference sequence). The CDR3 DNA sequence: TGCAGTGCACGACCGGGACCTCCAAGCAATGAGCAGTTCTTC. Protein sequence: CSARPGPPSNEQFF.

This clonotype was seen at least ten times. V and J are TRBV20-1 and TRBJ1-1; possible D gene TRBD1, 5 bases. The germline gives CDR1 DFQATT, CDR2 SNEGSKA (reference sequence). V dropped 5 bases and J dropped 0 bases, with 10 bases sitting between them. The CDR3 totals 13 residues. CDR3 bases: TGCAGTGCTCCGGACAACATGAACACTGAAGCTTTCTTT. Protein: CSAPDNMNTEAFF.

This clonotype has a handful of counts. A much larger clone lies a single base off, so this may be a read error. The chain couples TRBV29-1 to TRBJ1-5; TRBD1 is a possible D gene (5 bases). This CDR3 comprises 14 residues. Germline-derived CDR1 and CDR2 are SQVTM and ANQGSEA. Here the CDR3 reads CSVIGGDFNQHQHF. As DNA, the CDR3 is TGCAGCGTTATCGGGGGAGACTTCAATCAGCACCAGCATTTT.

This clonotype was counted ten times or more. The chain links TRBV7-3 to TRBJ2-5; D gene ambiguous. In germline, CDR1 is SGHTA, CDR2 FQGTGA. V was clipped by 2 bases and J by 2 bases, with 6 bases between them. CDR3 length: 13 residues. The CDR3 here is CASSLHNQETQYF. The CDR3 bases are TGTGCCAGCAGCTTACACAATCAAGAGACCCAGTACTTC.

In this sample, this clonotype turned up many times. The J gene is TRBJ2-3, the V gene TRBV7-9; 7 bases match TRBD2. The CDR3 is made up of 16 amino acids. V trimming: 7 bases; J trimming: 4 bases; junction bases outside the gene matches: 14. Germline V gene sequence: CDR1 SEHNR, CDR2 FQNEAQ (reference sequence). The DNA of the CDR3 is TGTGCCAGCACGCCGCGGGGCGGGAGTAGGGCAGATACGCAGTATTTT. Translated, it gives CASTPRGGSRADTQYF.

The table lists this clonotype with many counts. V usage is TRBV5-1 and J usage is TRBJ2-3; TRBD1 matches at 7 bases. J lost 3 bases, V lost 5 bases, and 9 bases had no gene match. CDR1 SGHRS and CDR2 YFSETQ come from the germline V gene. The CDR3 has 15 residues. The CDR3 spells CASRTQGQTTDTQYF. CDR3 nucleotide sequence: TGCGCCAGCAGGACCCAGGGACAGACGACAGATACGCAGTATTTT.

This clonotype was recorded at least ten times. This sequence joins TRBV20-1 and TRBJ2-2, with 9 bases that match TRBD2. Germline CDR1 DFQATT, CDR2 SNEGSKA (reference sequence). This CDR3 is built from 14 residues. V was clipped by 3 bases and J by 4 bases; unmatched bases: 3. CDR3 nucleotide sequence: TGCAGTGCTAGTCGGCGGGGGGGCACCGGGGAGCTGTTTTTT. Translated: CSASRRGGTGELFF.

A few counts support this clonotype. One base away lies a much larger clone, so this may be a sequencing read error. V and J are TRBV5-1 and TRBJ1-2; no clear D gene. CDR3 length: 12 residues. Germline loops: CDR1 SGHRS, CDR2 YFSETQ. CDR3 amino acids: CASSTGNYSYTF. The CDR3 coding sequence is TGCGCCAGCAGCACGGGGAACTATAGCTACACCTTC.

Ten or more counts support this clonotype. V usage is TRBV4-2 and J usage is TRBJ1-5; the D gene is possibly TRBD1 (5 bases). CDR3 length: 19 amino acids. The V end lost 0 bases, the J end lost 0 bases, and 18 bases lay between the germline ends. Germline loops: CDR1 LGHNA, CDR2 YNFKEQ. The CDR3 DNA follows: TGTGCCAGCAGCCAAGATCCCCCGGGGCAGGACAATAGCAATCAGCCCCAGCATTTT. Translating it yields CASSQDPPGQDNSNQPQHF.

This clonotype has at least ten counts. The chain combines TRBV7-2 with TRBJ2-1; tentatively, D is TRBD2 (5 bases). Per the germline V gene, CDR1 is SGHTA and CDR2 is FQGNSA. V was trimmed by 0 bases and J by 6 bases, leaving 12 bases between them. The length of the CDR3 is 15 residues. The CDR3 region is CASSLARGLRNEQFF. CDR3 bases: TGTGCCAGCAGCTTAGCGCGAGGACTCCGCAATGAGCAGTTCTTC.

The sample holds many counts of this clonotype. The chain uses TRBV5-1 and TRBJ2-5; 13 bases are a match to TRBD2. Germline assignment: CDR1 SGHRS and CDR2 YFSETQ. This CDR3 region has 16 residues. Trimming cost V 4 bases and J 5 bases; bases outside gene matches: 8. CDR3 amino acids: CASSLLGLAGAETQYF. DNA for the CDR3: TGCGCCAGCAGCCTCTTAGGACTAGCGGGGGCGGAGACCCAGTACTTC.

This clonotype was picked up a small number of times. The chain links TRBV2 to TRBJ1-2; D perhaps matches TRBD1 (5 bases). The germline V and J ends were trimmed by 6 bases and 4 bases, with 15 bases remaining between them. The length of the CDR3 is 14 residues. Germline V gives CDR1 SNHLY, CDR2 FYNNEI. The CDR3 DNA follows: TGTGCCAGCAGAGACCGGGGACTCTCCTATGGCTACACCTTC. This gives the protein CASRDRGLSYGYTF.

This clonotype was picked up many times. V is TRBV20-1 and J is TRBJ1-5; 7 bases agree with TRBD1. The V and J ends lost 6 bases and 1 base, in that order; junction bases with no gene match: 6. CDR1 is DFQATT and CDR2 is SNEGSKA in the germline V gene (reference sequence). This CDR3 region has 14 residues. The CDR3: CSANRGSSNQPQHF. CDR3 DNA sequence: TGCAGTGCCAACAGGGGTAGCAGCAATCAGCCCCAGCATTTT.

This clonotype was seen at least ten times. This rearrangement joins TRBV7-9 to TRBJ2-6; TRBD1 aligns across 8 bases. The CDR3 contains 15 residues. Germline trimming cut 7 bases from V and 4 bases from J; bases unmatched to any gene: 6. Germline V CDR1 and CDR2: SEHNR, FQNEAQ (reference sequence). CDR3 region: CASTVDRAGANVLTF. The DNA of the CDR3 is TGTGCCAGCACCGTGGACAGGGCCGGGGCCAACGTCCTGACTTTC.